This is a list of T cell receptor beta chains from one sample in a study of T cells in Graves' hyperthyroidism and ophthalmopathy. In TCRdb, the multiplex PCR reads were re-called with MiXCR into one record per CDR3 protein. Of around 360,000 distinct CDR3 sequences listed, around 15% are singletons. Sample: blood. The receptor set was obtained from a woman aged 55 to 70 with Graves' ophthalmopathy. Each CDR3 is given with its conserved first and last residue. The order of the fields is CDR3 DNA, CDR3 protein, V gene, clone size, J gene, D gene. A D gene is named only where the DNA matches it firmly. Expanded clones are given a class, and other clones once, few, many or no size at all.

TGTGCCAGCAGACGACTAGCGGGAGGGCTCGGAGAGACCCAGTACTTC,CASRRLAGGLGETQYF,TRBV2,many,TRBJ2-5,TRBD2
TGTGCCAGCAGCTACGGACTAGCGGGGGGCTGGCAGTTCTTC,CASSYGLAGGWQFF,TRBV11-2,many,TRBJ2-1,TRBD2
TGTGCCAGCAGTCTTAGGGGCGGGAACACCGGGGAGCTGTTTTTT,CASSLRGGNTGELFF,TRBV12-3/TRBV12-4,-,TRBJ2-2,-
TGCAGTGCTGAGCGTGACAGGGGCTCCTACGAGCAGTACTTC,CSAERDRGSYEQYF,TRBV20-1,-,TRBJ2-7,TRBD1
TGTGCCAGCAGCCGGGACCCCAATCAGCCCCAGCATTTT,CASSRDPNQPQHF,TRBV7-9,many,TRBJ1-5,-
TGCAGTGCTAGCGCCGAGTGGAACGAGCAGTACTTC,CSASAEWNEQYF,TRBV20-1,many,TRBJ2-7,-
TGTGCCAGCAGTTTATATGTGGGACAGGGGAATTCACCCCTCCACTTT,CASSLYVGQGNSPLHF,TRBV2,-,TRBJ1-6,TRBD1
TGTGCCAGCAGCAAAGACAGGGGGAAGTACTACGAGCAGTACTTC,CASSKDRGKYYEQYF,TRBV7-2,many,TRBJ2-7,TRBD1
TGTGCCAGCAGCTCCGGGGGGTATCAGCCCCAGCATTTT,CASSSGGYQPQHF,TRBV7-9,many,TRBJ1-5,-
TGTGCCAGCAGCGTAGGGCAGGGGGTCCCCTACAATGAGCAGTTCTTC,CASSVGQGVPYNEQFF,TRBV9,many,TRBJ2-1,TRBD1
TGTGCCAGCAGCGGGACAGGGGTCAACGAGCAGTACTTC,CASSGTGVNEQYF,TRBV27,many,TRBJ2-7,TRBD1
TGTGCCAGCAGTGAAAGGTTGGTACAGGGAGGCGAGCAGTACTTC,CASSERLVQGGEQYF,TRBV6-1,many,TRBJ2-7,-
TGCAGTGCTAGAGATCCCCAGCGGGGGGGGAATGAGCAGTTCTTC,CSARDPQRGGNEQFF,TRBV20-1,many,TRBJ2-1,TRBD2
TGTGCCAGCAGTTACCGAACAGGGACCGACACCGGGGAGCTGTTTTTT,CASSYRTGTDTGELFF,TRBV6-5,few,TRBJ2-2,-
TGTGCCAGCAGCCAACAGGGAGCCTTTAACACCGGGGAGCTGTTTTTT,CASSQQGAFNTGELFF,TRBV7-2,few,TRBJ2-2,-
TGTGCCAGCAGCCGGGACAGGCCCCAAGAGACCCAGTACTTC,CASSRDRPQETQYF,TRBV7-9,-,TRBJ2-5,TRBD1
TGTGCCAGCTCACCACAAAATGAGCAGTTCTTC,CASSPQNEQFF,TRBV18,many,TRBJ2-1,-
TGTGCCAGCAGGCTAGCGGGAGGCTACGAGCAGTACTTC,CASRLAGGYEQYF,TRBV6-1,few,TRBJ2-7,TRBD2
TGCAGTGCTTCTGCTCAGCGGGAGCCCACAAATACGCAGTATTTT,CSASAQREPTNTQYF,TRBV20-1,many,TRBJ2-3,TRBD2
TGTGCCACCTCGACAGACTACGAGCAGTACTTC,CATSTDYEQYF,TRBV19,-,TRBJ2-7,-
TGCGCCAGCAGCGCGGGACAGCCGAGCACAGATACGCAGTATTTT,CASSAGQPSTDTQYF,TRBV5-1,many,TRBJ2-3,-
TGTGCCAGCAGTTTACGTGGACTAGCGGGAGCCTACGAGCAGTACTTC,CASSLRGLAGAYEQYF,TRBV28,many,TRBJ2-7,TRBD2
TGTGCCAGCACCCGGGTTTTGGGCTACAATGAGCAGTTCTTC,CASTRVLGYNEQFF,TRBV11-2,many,TRBJ2-1,-
TGTGCCAGCAGCTTGGATCCCGGATTGAACACCGGGGAGCTGTTTTTT,CASSLDPGLNTGELFF,TRBV5-4,few,TRBJ2-2,-
TGCAGCGGAGCAGGGGTAAACACCGGGGAGCTGTTTTTT,CSGAGVNTGELFF,TRBV29-1,few,TRBJ2-2,-
TGTGCCAGCTCACCACCGGCGAGAGGCCGAACTAGCACAGATACGCAGTATTTT,CASSPPARGRTSTDTQYF,TRBV18,-,TRBJ2-3,-
TGTGCCAGCAGTTCCCCGGGACAGGGGTACAATCAGCCCCAGCATTTT,CASSSPGQGYNQPQHF,TRBV28,many,TRBJ1-5,TRBD1
TGCAGCGTTGGGGCCAGGGCGAACACCGGGGAGCTGTTTTTT,CSVGARANTGELFF,TRBV29-1,-,TRBJ2-2,-
TGTGCCAGCAGTCCCCCGACAGGTGGGGACACTGAAGCTTTCTTT,CASSPPTGGDTEAFF,TRBV28,many,TRBJ1-1,-
TGTGCCAGCAAGGAGGGCCCTACTCCGAACACCGGGGAGCTGTTTTTT,CASKEGPTPNTGELFF,TRBV2,many,TRBJ2-2,-
TGTGCCAGCAGTTACTCAGCGGGACGGAATGAGCAGTTCTTC,CASSYSAGRNEQFF,TRBV6-5,-,TRBJ2-1,TRBD2
TGTGCCAGCAGCTTCGGGGGGGCCTACGAGCAGTACTTC,CASSFGGAYEQYF,TRBV7-2,many,TRBJ2-7,TRBD2
TGTGCCAGCAGCTTAGCGCGTGGGACTAGCGACTACGAGCAGTACTTC,CASSLARGTSDYEQYF,TRBV7-9,few,TRBJ2-7,TRBD2
TGCAGCGTTGAAGGGGGGGGGAACACTGAAGCTTTCTTT,CSVEGGGNTEAFF,TRBV29-1,many,TRBJ1-1,-
TGTGCCAGCAGCCATCGGACTAGCGGCGAGCAGTACTTC,CASSHRTSGEQYF,TRBV3-1,many,TRBJ2-7,TRBD2
TGCAGTGTTAAGAGGCTAGCGGGAGGGAGCGATGAGCAGTTCTTC,CSVKRLAGGSDEQFF,TRBV20-1,many,TRBJ2-1,TRBD2
TGCGCCAGCAGCCAGGGGAGCAACTACGAGCAGTACTTC,CASSQGSNYEQYF,TRBV4-1,-,TRBJ2-7,-
TGTGCCAGCAGCCTCATAGCGGGCTCCTGGCCCAATGAGCAGTTCTTC,CASSLIAGSWPNEQFF,TRBV7-9,many,TRBJ2-1,TRBD2
TGTGCCAGCAGCTTAGCGGACAGGGGCCACGAGCAGTACTTC,CASSLADRGHEQYF,TRBV7-2,-,TRBJ2-7,TRBD1
TGCAGTGCTAGAGATCCCGCGAGTAGCGGGAGCACAGATACGCAGTATTTT,CSARDPASSGSTDTQYF,TRBV20-1,many,TRBJ2-3,TRBD2
TGTGCCAGTAGTATAAGCGGGAGTGCCAGAAGTGAGCAGTTCTTC,CASSISGSARSEQFF,TRBV19,-,TRBJ2-1,TRBD2
TGTGCCAGCAGACCTTCGACAGGGGAGCAGTTCTTC,CASRPSTGEQFF,TRBV27,many,TRBJ2-1,TRBD1
TGTGCCTGGAGCTACCTCGTGGGGCGAGGTAATTCACCCCTCCACTTT,CAWSYLVGRGNSPLHF,TRBV30,many,TRBJ1-6,-
TGTGCCAGCAGTTTCCGAAAGGGGCCCTCTGGAAACACCATATATTTT,CASSFRKGPSGNTIYF,TRBV27,few,TRBJ1-3,-
TGCAGTGCTGTCGACAGCTACGAGCAGTACTTC,CSAVDSYEQYF,TRBV20-1,-,TRBJ2-7,-
TGTGCCATCAGTGCCCCTGGATTAGCCAAAAACATTCAGTACTTC,CAISAPGLAKNIQYF,TRBV10-3,-,TRBJ2-4,-
TGTGCCAGCAGTCCGATCTCGGGGGGCAATAACTATGGCTACACCTTC,CASSPISGGNNYGYTF,TRBV28,many,TRBJ1-2,-
TGTGCCAGCAGCCAAGGGGCAGGGGTCTACGAGCAGTACTTC,CASSQGAGVYEQYF,TRBV3-1,many,TRBJ2-7,-
TGTGCCAGTAGTTCCGGGCCTTACACAGATACGCAGTATTTT,CASSSGPYTDTQYF,TRBV19,few,TRBJ2-3,-
TGTGCCAGCAGTCTGACCCGGGACACCAGCAATGAGCAGTTCTTC,CASSLTRDTSNEQFF,TRBV12-3/TRBV12-4,-,TRBJ2-1,-
TGTGCCAGCAGCCAAGGACAGAAGCCGATCTCCTATAGTTCACCCCTCCACTTT,CASSQGQKPISYSSPLHF,TRBV3-1,-,TRBJ1-6,-